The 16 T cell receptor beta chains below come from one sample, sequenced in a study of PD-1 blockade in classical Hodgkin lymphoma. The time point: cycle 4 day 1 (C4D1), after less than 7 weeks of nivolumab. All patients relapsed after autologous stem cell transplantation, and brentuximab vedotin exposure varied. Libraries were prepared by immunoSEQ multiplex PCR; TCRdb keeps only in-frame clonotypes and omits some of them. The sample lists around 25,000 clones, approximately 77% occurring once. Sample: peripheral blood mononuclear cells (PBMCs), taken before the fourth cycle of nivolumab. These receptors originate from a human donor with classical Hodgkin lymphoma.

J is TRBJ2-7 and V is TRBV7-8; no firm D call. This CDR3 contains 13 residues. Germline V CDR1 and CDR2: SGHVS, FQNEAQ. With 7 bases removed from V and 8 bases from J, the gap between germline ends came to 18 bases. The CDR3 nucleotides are TGTGCCAGCACCCGACGGCTAGAAGGCAAGCAGTACTTC. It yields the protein CASTRRLEGKQYF.

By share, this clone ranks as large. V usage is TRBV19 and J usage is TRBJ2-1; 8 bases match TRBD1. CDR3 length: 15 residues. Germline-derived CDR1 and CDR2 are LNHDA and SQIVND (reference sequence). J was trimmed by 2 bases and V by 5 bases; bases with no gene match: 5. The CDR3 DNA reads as TGTGCCAGTAGTCTCCAGGGGGCCGCCTACAATGAGCAGTTCTTC. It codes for CASSLQGAAYNEQFF.

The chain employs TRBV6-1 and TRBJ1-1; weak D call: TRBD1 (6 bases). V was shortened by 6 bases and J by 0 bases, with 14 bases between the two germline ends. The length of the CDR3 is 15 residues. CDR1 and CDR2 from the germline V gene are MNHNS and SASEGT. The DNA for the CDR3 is TGTGCCAGCAGCCTTACAGGGATGCTGAACACTGAAGCTTTCTTT. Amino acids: CASSLTGMLNTEAFF.

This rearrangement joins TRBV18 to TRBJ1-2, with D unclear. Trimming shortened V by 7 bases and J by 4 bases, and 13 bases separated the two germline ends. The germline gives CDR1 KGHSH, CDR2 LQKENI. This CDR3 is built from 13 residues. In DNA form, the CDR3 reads TGTGCCAGCTTCCTGGGGAAGTCCTATGGCTACACCTTC. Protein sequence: CASFLGKSYGYTF.

CDR3 sequence: CASSLGAGGLRSNQPQHF. As DNA, the CDR3 is TGTGCCAGCAGCTTAGGCGCAGGGGGATTAAGGAGCAATCAGCCCCAGCATTTT. V gene TRBV7-2 combines with J gene TRBJ1-5; 7 bases fit TRBD1. J gave up 1 base and V 1 base, and 10 bases lay outside the gene matches. Germline V gives CDR1 SGHTA, CDR2 FQGNSA. The CDR3 is made up of 18 amino acids.

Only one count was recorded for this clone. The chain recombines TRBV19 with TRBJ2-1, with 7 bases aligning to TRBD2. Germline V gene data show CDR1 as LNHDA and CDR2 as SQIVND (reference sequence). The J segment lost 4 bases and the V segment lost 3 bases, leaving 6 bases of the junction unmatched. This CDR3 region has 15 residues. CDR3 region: CASSISGSNYNEQFF. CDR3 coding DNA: TGTGCCAGTAGTATTAGCGGGTCGAATTACAATGAGCAGTTCTTC.

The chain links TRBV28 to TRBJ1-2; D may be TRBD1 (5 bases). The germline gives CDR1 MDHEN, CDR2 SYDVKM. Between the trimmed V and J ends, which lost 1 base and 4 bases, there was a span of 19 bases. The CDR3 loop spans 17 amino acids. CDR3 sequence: CASSLFGAGSGGYGYTF. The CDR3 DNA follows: TGTGCCAGCAGTTTATTCGGGGCGGGCAGTGGGGGCTATGGCTACACCTTC.

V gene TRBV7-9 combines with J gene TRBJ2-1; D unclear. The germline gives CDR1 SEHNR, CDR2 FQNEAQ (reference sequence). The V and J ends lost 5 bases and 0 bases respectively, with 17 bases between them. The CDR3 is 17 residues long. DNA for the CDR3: TGTGCCAGCAGCCTCCCCCTAAGGGCGAGCTCCTACAATGAGCAGTTCTTC. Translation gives CASSLPLRASSYNEQFF.

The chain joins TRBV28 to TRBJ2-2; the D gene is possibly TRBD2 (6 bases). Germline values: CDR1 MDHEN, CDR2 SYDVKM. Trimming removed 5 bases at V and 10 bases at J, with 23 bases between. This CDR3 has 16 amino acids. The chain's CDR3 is CASSPQLAGRAAELFF. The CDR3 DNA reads TGTGCCAGCAGTCCACAACTAGCAGGAAGGGCCGCGGAGCTGTTTTTT.

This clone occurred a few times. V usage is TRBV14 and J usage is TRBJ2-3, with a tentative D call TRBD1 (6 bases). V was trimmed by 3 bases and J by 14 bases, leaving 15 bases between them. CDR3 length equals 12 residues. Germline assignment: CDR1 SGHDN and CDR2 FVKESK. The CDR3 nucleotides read TGTGCCAGCAGCCACACAGGGCCCTTTCGGTATTTT. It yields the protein CASSHTGPFRYF. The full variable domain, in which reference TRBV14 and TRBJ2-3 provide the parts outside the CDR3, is EAGVTQFPSHSVIEKGQTVTLRCDPISGHDNLYWYRRVMGKEIKFLLHFVKESKQDESGMPNNRFLAERTGGTYSTLKVQPAELEDSGVYFCASSHTGPFRYFGPGTRLTVL.

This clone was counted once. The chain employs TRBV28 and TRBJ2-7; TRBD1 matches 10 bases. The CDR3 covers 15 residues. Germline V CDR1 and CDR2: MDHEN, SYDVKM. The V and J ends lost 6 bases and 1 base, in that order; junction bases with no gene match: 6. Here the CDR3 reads CASRPPGQGSYEQYF. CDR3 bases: TGTGCCAGCAGACCCCCGGGACAGGGGTCCTACGAGCAGTACTTC.

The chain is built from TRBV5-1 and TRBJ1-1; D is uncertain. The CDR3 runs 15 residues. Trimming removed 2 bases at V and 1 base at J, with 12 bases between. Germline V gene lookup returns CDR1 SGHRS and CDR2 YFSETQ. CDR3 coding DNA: TGCGCCAGCAGCTTACAGTCCTACAAGAACACTGAAGCTTTCTTT. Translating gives CASSLQSYKNTEAFF.

CDR3 sequence: CATARRQGSTNEKLFF. The CDR3 bases are TGTGCCACGGCTAGACGGCAGGGCTCAACTAATGAAAAACTGTTTTTT. The chain carries TRBV7-8 and TRBJ1-4; D is perhaps TRBD1 (5 bases). Germline CDR1 and CDR2: SGHVS and FQNEAQ. The CDR3 loop spans 16 amino acids. Trimming removed 10 bases at V and 0 bases at J, with 18 bases between.

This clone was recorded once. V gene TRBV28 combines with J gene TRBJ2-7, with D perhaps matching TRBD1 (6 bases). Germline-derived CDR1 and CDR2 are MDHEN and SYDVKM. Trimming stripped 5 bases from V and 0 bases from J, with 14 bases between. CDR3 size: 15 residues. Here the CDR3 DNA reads TGTGCCAGCAGTATACTCGGGACATCCTCCTACGAGCAGTACTTC. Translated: CASSILGTSSYEQYF.

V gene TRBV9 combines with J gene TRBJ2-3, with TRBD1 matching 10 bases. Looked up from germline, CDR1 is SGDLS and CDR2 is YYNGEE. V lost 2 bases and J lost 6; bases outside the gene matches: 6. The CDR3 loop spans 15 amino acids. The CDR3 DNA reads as TGTGCCAGCAGCGTGCCGACAGGGGGCGCGGATACGCAGTATTTT. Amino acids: CASSVPTGGADTQYF. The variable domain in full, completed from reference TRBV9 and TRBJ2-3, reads DSGVTQTPKHLITATGQRVTLRCSPRSGDLSVYWYQQSLDQGLQFLIQYYNGEERAKGNILERFSAQQFPDLHSELNLSSLELGDSALYFCASSVPTGGADTQYFGPGTRLTVL.

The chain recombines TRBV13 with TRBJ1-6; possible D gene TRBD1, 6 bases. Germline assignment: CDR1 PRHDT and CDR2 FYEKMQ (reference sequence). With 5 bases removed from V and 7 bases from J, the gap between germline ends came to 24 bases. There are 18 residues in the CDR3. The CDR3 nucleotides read TGTGCCAGCAGCCAGAGGAAATCGGGGGGCTTCAGGAATTCACCCCTCCACTTT. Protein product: CASSQRKSGGFRNSPLHF. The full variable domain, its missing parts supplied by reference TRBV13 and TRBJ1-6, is AAGVIQSPRHLIKEKRETATLKCYPIPRHDTVYWYQQGPGQDPQFLISFYEKMQSDKGSIPDRFSAQQFSDYHSELNMSSLELGDSALYFCASSQRKSGGFRNSPLHFGNGTRLTVT.